These 9 T cell receptor beta chains were sequenced from one sample in a study of blood T cell repertoires in COVID-19. Repertoires were generated with immunoSEQ multiplex PCR, while TCRdb's copy carries only in-frame clones and drops some. The data show about 250,000 clones, with about 85% seen just once and 0.75% to 0.95% held by the top ten. The material sequenced was peripheral blood. The receptors were sampled from a human donor with COVID-19, enrolled during active disease. The donor label of this sample is uncertain.

The rearrangement joins TRBV2 to TRBJ1-2, with 9 bases matching TRBD1. The CDR3 runs to 12 residues. CDR1 is SNHLY, CDR2 FYNNEI, per germline. V lost 11 bases and J lost 7; bases outside the gene matches: 8. In nucleotides, the CDR3 is TGTGCCGGCGGGACAGGGTATTCTGGCTACACCTTC. This codes for CAGGTGYSGYTF.

The chain couples TRBV28 to TRBJ1-6; D is perhaps TRBD1 (5 bases). CDR1 is MDHEN and CDR2 is SYDVKM in the germline V gene. The CDR3 is made up of 9 amino acids. CDR3 sequence reads: CGGGDPLHF. DNA for the CDR3: TGTGGTGGGGGGGACCCCCTCCACTTT.

The chain links TRBV30 to TRBJ1-2; D gene uncertain. This CDR3 comprises 15 residues. Germline-derived CDR1 and CDR2 are GTSNPN and SVGIG (reference sequence). Trimming stripped 0 bases from V and 0 bases from J, with 11 bases between. CDR3 coding DNA: TGTGCCTGGAGTGTACCCGGAGCCTCTAACTATGGCTACACCTTC. Its translation: CAWSVPGASNYGYTF.

In its sample, this clone was seen once. V is TRBV30 and J is TRBJ2-5, with D possibly being TRBD2 (6 bases). Per the germline V gene, CDR1 is GTSNPN and CDR2 is SVGIG (reference sequence). Deletions cut 2 bases from V and 8 bases from J, with 15 bases between. The CDR3 totals 13 residues. The CDR3 DNA sequence: TGTGCCTGGAGTACCTCCGGGGGTATTACCCAGTACTTC. It specifies CAWSTSGGITQYF.

Worth noting for this clone: Germline is not matched at one junction end, which may reflect a read error. V gene TRBV10-1 combines with J gene TRBJ2-1, with a weak D call TRBD1 (7 bases). The CDR3 length is 14 residues. The germline V gene encodes CDR1 WNHNN and CDR2 SYGVQD (reference sequence). The CDR3: CASSGTAQAGVRIF. The CDR3 DNA sequence: TGCGCCAGCAGCGGGACAGCCCAAGCGGGCGTTAGGATCTTC.

The chain couples TRBV5-1 to TRBJ1-2; D perhaps matches TRBD1 (6 bases). V was shortened by 0 bases and J by 1 base, with 13 bases between the two germline ends. CDR1 and CDR2 (germline): SGHRS, YFSETQ. The CDR3 contains 16 residues. CDR3 in amino acids: CASSLGGGQFNYGYTF. In DNA form, the CDR3 reads TGCGCCAGCAGCTTGGGCGGGGGACAATTTAACTATGGCTACACCTTC.

The CDR3 region is CASSYDRGKMNTEAFF. For the CDR3, the DNA is TGTGCCAGCAGTTACGACAGGGGAAAGATGAACACTGAAGCTTTCTTT. V and J are TRBV6-5 and TRBJ1-1, with 8 bases aligning to TRBD1. The germline V gene encodes CDR1 MNHEY and CDR2 SVGAGI. There are 16 residues in the CDR3. Unmatched junction bases numbered 5, after V lost 2 bases and J lost 0 bases.

This chain connects TRBV2 to TRBJ2-3; 7 bases are shared with TRBD1. The CDR3 loop spans 15 amino acids. Looked up from germline, CDR1 is SNHLY and CDR2 is FYNNEI. V lost 5 bases, J lost 5 bases, and 10 bases stayed unmatched. In DNA, the CDR3 is TGTGCCAGCAGTACTCGACAGGGTCGTGTAGATACGCAGTATTTT. Amino acids: CASSTRQGRVDTQYF.

The J gene is TRBJ2-2, the V gene TRBV9; 10 bases match TRBD1. Per the germline V gene, CDR1 is SGDLS and CDR2 is YYNGEE. The CDR3 sequence is 17 residues long. V was clipped by 0 bases and J by 0 bases; unmatched bases: 2. CDR3 in amino acids: CASSVGGQGANTGELFF. The CDR3 DNA follows: TGTGCCAGCAGCGTAGGAGGACAGGGGGCGAACACCGGGGAGCTGTTTTTT.